This T cell receptor (beta chain) was identified during a study of blood T cell repertoires in COVID-19. Across the study: Samples came from the United States, Italy and Spain, spanning acute and convalescent COVID-19. Nucleic acid was either cDNA or gDNA, and it came from T cells, B-cell-depleted T cells, or PBMCs.

The germline gives CDR1 SGHNT, CDR2 YYREEE (reference sequence). V lost 0 bases to trimming and J lost 4 bases, with 4 bases between them. The CDR3 loop spans 12 amino acids. The assay was immunoSEQ multiplex PCR, and TCRdb's table has in-frame clones only and misses some. The profile shows 99,000 or so clones, about four fifths of them singletons. The source material was peripheral blood. The chain has TRBV5-4 and TRBJ1-1; no reliable D call. The sequence was obtained from a woman aged 70-85 years with acute or convalescent COVID-19. Here the CDR3 reads CASSLDSTEAFF. As DNA, the CDR3 is TGTGCCAGCAGCTTGGATAGCACTGAAGCTTTCTTT.